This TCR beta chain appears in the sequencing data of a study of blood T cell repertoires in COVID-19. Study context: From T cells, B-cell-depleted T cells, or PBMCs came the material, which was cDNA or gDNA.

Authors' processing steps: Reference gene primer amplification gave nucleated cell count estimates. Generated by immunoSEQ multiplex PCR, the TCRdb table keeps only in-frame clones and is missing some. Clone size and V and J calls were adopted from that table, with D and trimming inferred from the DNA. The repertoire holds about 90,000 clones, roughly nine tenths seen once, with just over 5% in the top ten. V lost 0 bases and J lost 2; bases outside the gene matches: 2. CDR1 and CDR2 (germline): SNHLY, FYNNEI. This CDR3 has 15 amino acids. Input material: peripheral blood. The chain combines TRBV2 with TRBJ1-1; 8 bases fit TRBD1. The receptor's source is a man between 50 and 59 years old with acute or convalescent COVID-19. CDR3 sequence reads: CASSEAQGANTEAFF. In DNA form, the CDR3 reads TGTGCCAGCAGTGAAGCCCAGGGGGCTAACACTGAAGCTTTCTTT.